This T cell receptor (beta chain) was observed in a study of beta chain features in type 1 diabetes. The study, taken as a whole, reports: The question left open here concerned HLA type influencing TCRB rearrangement. Type 1 diabetes patients had VDJ junctions that carried fewer insertions and more deletions.

This clone was detected only a few times. No antigen is known for it. CD45RO/CCR7/CD25/CD127/CD95/CD27 staining was used to isolate CD4+ naive, central memory, regulatory and stem cell-like memory cells by sorting. In all sorted populations, purity surpassed 98%. Investigators reverse transcribed all isolated RNA, so they sequenced expressed TCRB transcripts. Generated by immunoSEQ multiplex PCR, the TCRdb table keeps only in-frame clones and is missing some. The data show 150,000 to 170,000 clones, with less than 9.5% seen just once and nearly 0.65% held by the top ten. CDR1 is SNHLY and CDR2 is FYNNEI in the germline V gene. With V trimmed by 6 bases and J by 2 bases, 6 bases remained unmatched. This CDR3 spans 16 amino acids.

The TCR originated in a man aged 18 to 30 in good health. The chain employs TRBV2 and TRBJ2-1, with TRBD2 matching 11 bases. The material sequenced was central memory CD4+ T cells from blood. The CDR3 here is CASRASGGNPYNEQFF. CDR3 nucleotides: TGTGCCAGCAGGGCTAGCGGGGGGAACCCCTACAATGAGCAGTTCTTC.